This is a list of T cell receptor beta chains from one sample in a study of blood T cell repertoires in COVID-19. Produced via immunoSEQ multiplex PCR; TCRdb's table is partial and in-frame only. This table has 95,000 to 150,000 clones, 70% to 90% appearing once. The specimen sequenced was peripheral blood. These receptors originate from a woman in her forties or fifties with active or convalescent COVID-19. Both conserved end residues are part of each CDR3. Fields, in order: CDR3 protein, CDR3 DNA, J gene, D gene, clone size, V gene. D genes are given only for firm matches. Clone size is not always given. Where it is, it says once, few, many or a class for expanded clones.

CDR3: CASSTPGLAVPREQYF
DNA: TGTGCCAGCAGCACCCCGGGACTAGCGGTTCCTAGGGAGCAGTACTTC
J: TRBJ2-7
D: TRBD2
size: few
V: TRBV7-8

CDR3: CASSPGLGASPLHF
DNA: TGTGCCAGCAGTCCAGGTCTAGGGGCTTCCCCCCTCCACTTT
J: TRBJ1-6
D: .
size: .
V: TRBV28

CDR3: CASSSSTSGSPYEQYF
DNA: TGTGCCAGCAGCTCATCGACTAGCGGGTCCCCCTACGAGCAGTACTTC
J: TRBJ2-7
D: TRBD2
size: .
V: TRBV7-9

CDR3: CASSPTDTTTGANVLTF
DNA: TGTGCCAGCAGTCCGACGGACACTACAACTGGGGCCAACGTCCTGACTTTC
J: TRBJ2-6
D: .
size: .
V: TRBV27

CDR3: CASTLGWGVGELFF
DNA: TGTGCCAGTACCCTCGGGTGGGGGGTAGGGGAGCTGTTTTTT
J: TRBJ2-2
D: .
size: .
V: TRBV19

CDR3: CSASDPTQGHRYGYTF
DNA: TGCAGTGCTAGTGATCCGACTCAAGGACACCGCTATGGCTACACCTTC
J: TRBJ1-2
D: .
size: .
V: TRBV20-1

CDR3: CASSRRVAGGPADTQYF
DNA: TGTGCCAGCAGCCGTCGAGTAGCGGGAGGGCCAGCAGATACGCAGTATTTT
J: TRBJ2-3
D: TRBD2
size: .
V: TRBV3-1/TRBV3-2

CDR3: CASRPPGQGADGYTF
DNA: TGTGCCAGCAGACCCCCGGGACAGGGGGCGGATGGCTACACCTTC
J: TRBJ1-2
D: TRBD1
size: .
V: TRBV6-5

CDR3: CSASAQGMGNQPQHF
DNA: TGCAGTGCTAGTGCACAGGGGATGGGGAATCAGCCCCAGCATTTT
J: TRBJ1-5
D: TRBD1
size: .
V: TRBV20-1

CDR3: CASSIGTGGSSYEQYF
DNA: TGTGCCAGTAGTATCGGGACAGGGGGCAGCTCCTACGAGCAGTACTTC
J: TRBJ2-7
D: TRBD1
size: .
V: TRBV19

CDR3: CSASPGLAVVNTQYF
DNA: TGCAGTGCTAGTCCCGGGCTAGCGGTTGTCAATACGCAGTATTTT
J: TRBJ2-3
D: TRBD2
size: .
V: TRBV20-1

CDR3: CASSLVNAAGTEQETQYF
DNA: TGTGCCAGCAGCTTAGTGAACGCGGCCGGGACAGAGCAAGAGACCCAGTACTTC
J: TRBJ2-5
D: TRBD1
size: .
V: TRBV7-2

CDR3: CASSAPGTENTGELFF
DNA: TGCGCCAGCAGCGCGCCCGGGACAGAGAACACCGGGGAGCTGTTTTTT
J: TRBJ2-2
D: TRBD1
size: .
V: TRBV5-1

CDR3: CASSLLQGSEETQYF
DNA: TGTGCCAGCAGTTTACTCCAGGGATCCGAAGAGACCCAGTACTTC
J: TRBJ2-5
D: .
size: .
V: TRBV27

CDR3: CASSSGLANTGELFF
DNA: TGTGCCAGCAGTTCTGGACTGGCGAACACCGGGGAGCTGTTTTTT
J: TRBJ2-2
D: .
size: .
V: TRBV28

CDR3: CASSEARRSGEQFF
DNA: TGTGCCAGCAGTGAAGCGCGGCGTTCGGGTGAGCAGTTCTTC
J: TRBJ2-1
D: .
size: .
V: TRBV2

CDR3: CASSSVSEGGAFF
DNA: TGTGCCAGCAGTTCCGTTAGTGAGGGTGGGGCTTTCTTT
J: TRBJ1-1
D: .
size: .
V: TRBV28

CDR3: CASSLALQGMPYEQYF
DNA: TGTGCCAGCAGCTTAGCCCTACAGGGGATGCCCTACGAGCAGTACTTC
J: TRBJ2-7
D: TRBD1
size: .
V: TRBV11-2

CDR3: CASSQPTSGKKTQYF
DNA: TGTGCCAGCAGCCAACCGACTAGCGGGAAGAAGACCCAGTACTTC
J: TRBJ2-5
D: TRBD2
size: .
V: TRBV3-1/TRBV3-2

CDR3: CASSQDRPDNEQFF
DNA: TGTGCCAGCTCACAGGACAGGCCCGACAATGAGCAGTTCTTC
J: TRBJ2-1
D: TRBD1
size: .
V: TRBV18

CDR3: CASSLVPRGTYNEQFF
DNA: TGTGCCAGCAGCTTAGTCCCCAGGGGGACCTACAATGAGCAGTTCTTC
J: TRBJ2-1
D: TRBD1
size: .
V: TRBV11-2

CDR3: CASSFELINSPLHF
DNA: TGTGCCAGCAGCTTTGAACTGATTAATTCACCCCTCCACTTT
J: TRBJ1-6
D: .
size: once
V: TRBV7-2

CDR3: CASSLRGNNGNSYNEQFF
DNA: TGTGCCAGCTCACTTCGGGGTAATAATGGTAACTCCTACAATGAGCAGTTCTTC
J: TRBJ2-1
D: .
size: .
V: TRBV18

CDR3: CASTPGGGNTGELFF
DNA: TGTGCCAGCACCCCTGGGGGGGGGAACACCGGGGAGCTGTTTTTT
J: TRBJ2-2
D: TRBD2
size: .
V: TRBV27

CDR3: CASRPRGGRDMNEQFF
DNA: TGTGCCAGCAGACCCCGTGGAGGGAGGGACATGAATGAGCAGTTCTTC
J: TRBJ2-1
D: .
size: .
V: TRBV7-2

CDR3: CSALTTYNEQFF
DNA: TGCAGCGCGCTAACTACTTACAATGAGCAGTTCTTC
J: TRBJ2-1
D: .
size: once
V: TRBV29-1

CDR3: CASSEVSTGQETQYF
DNA: TGTGCCAGCAGTGAAGTTTCGACAGGGCAAGAGACCCAGTACTTC
J: TRBJ2-5
D: TRBD1
size: .
V: TRBV2

CDR3: CASSLAGVIDTQYF
DNA: TGCGCCAGCAGCTTGGCGGGAGTAATAGATACGCAGTATTTT
J: TRBJ2-3
D: .
size: .
V: TRBV5-1

CDR3: CASSRYRGAEAFF
DNA: TGTGCCAGCAGCAGATACAGGGGCGCTGAAGCTTTCTTT
J: TRBJ1-1
D: TRBD1
size: .
V: TRBV7-9

CDR3: CASRTSGANVLTF
DNA: TGTGCCAGCAGGACTTCTGGGGCCAACGTCCTGACTTTC
J: TRBJ2-6
D: .
size: .
V: TRBV2

CDR3: CASSQPTSGRAYEQYF
DNA: TGTGCCAGCAGCCAACCGACTAGCGGGAGGGCCTACGAGCAGTACTTC
J: TRBJ2-7
D: TRBD2
size: .
V: TRBV14

CDR3: CASSSRTSGGLDEQYF
DNA: TGTGCCAGCAGCTCGCGGACTAGCGGGGGCCTAGACGAGCAGTACTTC
J: TRBJ2-7
D: TRBD2
size: .
V: TRBV11-3

CDR3: CASSSMTGENTDTQYF
DNA: TGTGCCAGCAGTTCTATGACAGGGGAAAACACAGATACGCAGTATTTT
J: TRBJ2-3
D: TRBD1
size: .
V: TRBV6-5

CDR3: CASSRGRDEKLFF
DNA: TGTGCCAGCAGCAGGGGGCGAGATGAAAAACTGTTTTTT
J: TRBJ1-4
D: TRBD1
size: once
V: TRBV7-8

CDR3: CASTRTQGRSTDTQYF
DNA: TGTGCCAGCACTCGGACCCAGGGAAGAAGCACAGATACGCAGTATTTT
J: TRBJ2-3
D: .
size: .
V: TRBV27

CDR3: CATGTGTSYEQYF
DNA: TGTGCCACGGGGACAGGGACCTCCTACGAGCAGTACTTC
J: TRBJ2-7
D: TRBD1
size: .
V: TRBV10-3

CDR3: CASSPGGGYGYTF
DNA: TGTGCCAGCAGCCCCGGGGGGGGGTATGGCTACACCTTC
J: TRBJ1-2
D: .
size: .
V: TRBV7-8

CDR3: CASSLWQGNNSPLHF
DNA: TGCGCCAGCAGCTTGTGGCAGGGCAATAATTCACCCCTCCACTTT
J: TRBJ1-6
D: .
size: .
V: TRBV5-1

CDR3: CASSMYRNTGELFF
DNA: TGTGCCAGTAGTATGTACAGGAACACCGGGGAGCTGTTTTTT
J: TRBJ2-2
D: .
size: .
V: TRBV19

CDR3: CASSDSNTDTQYF
DNA: TGTGCCAGCAGCGACAGCAACACAGATACGCAGTATTTT
J: TRBJ2-3
D: .
size: .
V: TRBV7-3

CDR3: CASSSSTSREFF
DNA: TGTGCCAGCAGCTCGTCGACTAGCCGGGAGTTCTTC
J: TRBJ2-1
D: TRBD2
size: few
V: TRBV7-9

CDR3: CASSSRTVSYGYTF
DNA: TGTGCCAGCAGCTCCCGGACAGTAAGTTATGGCTACACCTTC
J: TRBJ1-2
D: .
size: few
V: TRBV5-4

CDR3: CASRAAVAGGPKFF
DNA: TGTGCCAGCAGGGCCGCGGTAGCGGGAGGGCCAAAGTTCTTC
J: TRBJ2-1
D: TRBD2
size: .
V: TRBV2

CDR3: CASSARLADSNEQYF
DNA: TGTGCCAGCAGCGCCCGACTAGCCGATTCAAACGAGCAGTACTTC
J: TRBJ2-7
D: TRBD2
size: once
V: TRBV9

CDR3: CASSGQGSRDTEAFF
DNA: TGCGCCAGCTCGGGACAGGGATCTCGTGACACTGAAGCTTTCTTT
J: TRBJ1-1
D: TRBD1
size: once
V: TRBV5-1

CDR3: CAIGERAGGADTQYF
DNA: TGTGCCATCGGGGAGAGGGCTGGAGGGGCAGATACGCAGTATTTT
J: TRBJ2-3
D: .
size: .
V: TRBV10-3

CDR3: CASSGVNTGELFF
DNA: TGTGCCAGTAGCGGGGTGAACACCGGGGAGCTGTTTTTT
J: TRBJ2-2
D: .
size: .
V: TRBV19

CDR3: CASKTIQGNSGANVLTF
DNA: TGTGCCAGCAAAACTATACAGGGTAACTCTGGGGCCAACGTCCTGACTTTC
J: TRBJ2-6
D: .
size: .
V: TRBV2

CDR3: CASSQSSGSSGANVLTF
DNA: TGTGCCAGCAGCCAGTCTAGCGGGAGTTCGGGGGCCAACGTCCTGACTTTC
J: TRBJ2-6
D: TRBD2
size: .
V: TRBV4-2

CDR3: CATHLLGGPNEKLFF
DNA: TGTGCCACCCATCTCCTGGGGGGTCCAAATGAAAAACTGTTTTTT
J: TRBJ1-4
D: .
size: .
V: TRBV28

CDR3: CASSLLGATNEKLFF
DNA: TGCGCCAGCAGCCTTCTCGGAGCAACTAATGAAAAACTGTTTTTT
J: TRBJ1-4
D: .
size: once
V: TRBV4-1

CDR3: CASSEHRGLGTYEQYF
DNA: TGTGCCAGCAGTGAACACAGGGGGCTGGGAACCTACGAGCAGTACTTC
J: TRBJ2-7
D: TRBD1
size: .
V: TRBV6-1

CDR3: CASSFNSEAFF
DNA: TGTGCCAGCAGCTTTAACTCTGAAGCTTTCTTT
J: TRBJ1-1
D: .
size: .
V: TRBV5-6

CDR3: CASSPTQGNYGYTF
DNA: TGCGCCAGCAGCCCGACCCAGGGGAACTATGGCTACACCTTC
J: TRBJ1-2
D: .
size: .
V: TRBV5-1

CDR3: CATSPGLAGGDTQYF
DNA: TGTGCCACCAGCCCGGGACTAGCGGGAGGTGATACGCAGTATTTT
J: TRBJ2-3
D: TRBD2
size: .
V: TRBV24-1

CDR3: CASRPGSAWEKLFF
DNA: TGCGCCAGCAGGCCGGGGTCTGCGTGGGAAAAACTGTTTTTT
J: TRBJ1-4
D: .
size: .
V: TRBV5-1

CDR3: CAWSSGPGLNTGELFF
DNA: TGTGCCTGGAGTAGTGGTCCGGGACTTAACACCGGGGAGCTGTTTTTT
J: TRBJ2-2
D: .
size: .
V: TRBV30

CDR3: CASSFWTGARQETQYF
DNA: TGTGCCAGCAGCTTTTGGACAGGGGCCCGCCAAGAGACCCAGTACTTC
J: TRBJ2-5
D: TRBD1
size: once
V: TRBV11-2